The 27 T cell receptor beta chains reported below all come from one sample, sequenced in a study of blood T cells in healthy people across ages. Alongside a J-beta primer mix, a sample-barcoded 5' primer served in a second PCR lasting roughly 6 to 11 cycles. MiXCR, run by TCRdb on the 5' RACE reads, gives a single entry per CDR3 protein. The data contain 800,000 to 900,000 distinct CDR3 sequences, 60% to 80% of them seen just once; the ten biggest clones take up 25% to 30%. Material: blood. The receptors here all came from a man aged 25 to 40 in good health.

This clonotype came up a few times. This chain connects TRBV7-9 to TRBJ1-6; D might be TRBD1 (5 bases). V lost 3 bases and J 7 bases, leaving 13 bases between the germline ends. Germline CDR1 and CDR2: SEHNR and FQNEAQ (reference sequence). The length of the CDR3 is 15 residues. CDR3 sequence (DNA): TGTGCCAGCAGCTTGTGGGACCGGGAGAATTCACCCCTCCACTTT. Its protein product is CASSLWDRENSPLHF.

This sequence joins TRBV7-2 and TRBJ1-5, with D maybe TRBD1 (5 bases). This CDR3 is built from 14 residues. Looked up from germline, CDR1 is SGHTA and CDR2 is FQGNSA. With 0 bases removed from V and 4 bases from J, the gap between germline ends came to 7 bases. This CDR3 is CASSLAAGNQPQHF. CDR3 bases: TGTGCCAGCAGCTTAGCCGCAGGGAATCAGCCCCAGCATTTT.

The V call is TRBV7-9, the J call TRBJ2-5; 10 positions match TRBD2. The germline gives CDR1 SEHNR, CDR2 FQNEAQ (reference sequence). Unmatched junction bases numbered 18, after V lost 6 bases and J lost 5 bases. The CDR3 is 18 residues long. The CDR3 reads CASSWGQHYSGGKETQYF. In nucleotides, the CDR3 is TGTGCCAGCAGTTGGGGACAGCACTATAGCGGGGGGAAGGAGACCCAGTACTTC.

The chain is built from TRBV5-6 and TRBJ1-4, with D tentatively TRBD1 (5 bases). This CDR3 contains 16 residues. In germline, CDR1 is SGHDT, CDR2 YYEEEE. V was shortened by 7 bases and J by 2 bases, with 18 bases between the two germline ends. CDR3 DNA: TGTGCCAGCCGCTGGGGGGGACCCTCGACTAATGAAAAACTGTTTTTT. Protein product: CASRWGGPSTNEKLFF.

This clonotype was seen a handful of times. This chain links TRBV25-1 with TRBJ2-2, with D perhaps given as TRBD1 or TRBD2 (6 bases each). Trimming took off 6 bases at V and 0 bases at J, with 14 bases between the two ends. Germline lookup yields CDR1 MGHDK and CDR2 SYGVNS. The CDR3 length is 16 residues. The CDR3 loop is CASRGGGSANTGELFF. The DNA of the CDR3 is TGTGCCAGCAGGGGGGGCGGGTCCGCGAACACCGGGGAGCTGTTTTTT.

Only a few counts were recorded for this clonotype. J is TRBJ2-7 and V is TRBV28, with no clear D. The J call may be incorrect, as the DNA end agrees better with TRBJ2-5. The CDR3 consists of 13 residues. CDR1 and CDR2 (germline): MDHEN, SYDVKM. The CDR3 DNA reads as TGTGCCAGCAGTTTATCCCCCTCGGAGACCCAGTACTTC. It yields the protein CASSLSPSETQYF.

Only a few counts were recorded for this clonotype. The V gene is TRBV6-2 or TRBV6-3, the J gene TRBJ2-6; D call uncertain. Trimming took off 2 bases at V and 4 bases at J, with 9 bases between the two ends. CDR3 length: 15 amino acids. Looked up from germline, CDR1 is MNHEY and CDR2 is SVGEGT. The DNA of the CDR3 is TGTGCCAGCAGTTACGACGGAACCGGGGCCAACGTCCTGACTTTC. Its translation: CASSYDGTGANVLTF.

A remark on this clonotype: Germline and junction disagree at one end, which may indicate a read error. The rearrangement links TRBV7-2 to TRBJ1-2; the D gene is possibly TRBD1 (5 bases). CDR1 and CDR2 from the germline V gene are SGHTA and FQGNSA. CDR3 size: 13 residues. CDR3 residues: CASSLRGRDRYTF. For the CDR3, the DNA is TGTGCCAGTAGCTTAAGGGGCAGGGATCGCTACACCTTC.

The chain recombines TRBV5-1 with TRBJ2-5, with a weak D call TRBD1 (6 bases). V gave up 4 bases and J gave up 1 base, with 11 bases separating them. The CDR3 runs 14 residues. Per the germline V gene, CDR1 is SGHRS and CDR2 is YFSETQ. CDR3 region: CASSIDRSQETQYF. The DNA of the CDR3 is TGCGCCAGCAGCATCGACAGGAGCCAAGAGACCCAGTACTTC.

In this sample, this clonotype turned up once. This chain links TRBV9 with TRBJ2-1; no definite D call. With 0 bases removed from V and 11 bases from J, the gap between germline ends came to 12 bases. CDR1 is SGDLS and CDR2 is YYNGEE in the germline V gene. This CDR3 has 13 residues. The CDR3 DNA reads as TGTGCCAGCAGCGTAGCTTCCGGCGCCCAGCAGTTCTTC. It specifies CASSVASGAQQFF.

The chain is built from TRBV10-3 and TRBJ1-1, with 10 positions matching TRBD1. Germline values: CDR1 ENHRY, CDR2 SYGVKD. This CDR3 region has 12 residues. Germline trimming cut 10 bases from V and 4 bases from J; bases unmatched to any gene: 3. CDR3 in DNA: TGTGCCAGCGGGACAGGGGCCACTGAAGCTTTCTTT. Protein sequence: CASGTGATEAFF.

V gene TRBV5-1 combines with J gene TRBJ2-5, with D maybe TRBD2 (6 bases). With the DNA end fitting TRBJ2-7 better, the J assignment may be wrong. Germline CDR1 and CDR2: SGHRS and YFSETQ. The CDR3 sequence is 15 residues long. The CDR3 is CASSLPGLRTYEQYF. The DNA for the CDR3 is TGCGCCAGCAGCCTCCCGGGACTCCGGACCTACGAGCAGTACTTC.

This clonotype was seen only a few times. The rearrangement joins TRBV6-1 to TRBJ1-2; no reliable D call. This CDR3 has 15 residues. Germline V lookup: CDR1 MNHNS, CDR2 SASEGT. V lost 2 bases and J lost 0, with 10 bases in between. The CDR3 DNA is TGTGCCAGCAGTGAAATCGGGGAGGCTAACTATGGCTACACCTTC. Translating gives CASSEIGEANYGYTF.

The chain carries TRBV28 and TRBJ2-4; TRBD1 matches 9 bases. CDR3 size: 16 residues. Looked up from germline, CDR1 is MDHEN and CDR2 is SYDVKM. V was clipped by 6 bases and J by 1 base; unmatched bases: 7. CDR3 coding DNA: TGTGCCAGCAGCTCACAGGGGGCCTTGGCCAAAAACATTCAGTACTTC. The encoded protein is CASSSQGALAKNIQYF.

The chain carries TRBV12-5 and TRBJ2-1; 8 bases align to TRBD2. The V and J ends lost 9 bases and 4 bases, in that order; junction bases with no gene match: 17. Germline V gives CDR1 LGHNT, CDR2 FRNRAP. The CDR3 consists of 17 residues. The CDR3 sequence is CASGARGGLPTYNEQFF. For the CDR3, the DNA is TGTGCTAGCGGAGCCCGGGGGGGGTTACCTACATACAATGAGCAGTTCTTC.

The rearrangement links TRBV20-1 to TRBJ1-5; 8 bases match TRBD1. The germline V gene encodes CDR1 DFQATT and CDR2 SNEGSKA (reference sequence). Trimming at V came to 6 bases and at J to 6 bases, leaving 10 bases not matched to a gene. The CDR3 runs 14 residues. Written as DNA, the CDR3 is TGCAGTGCGGTATGGGGACAGGCCGGTCAGCCCCAGCATTTT. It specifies CSAVWGQAGQPQHF.

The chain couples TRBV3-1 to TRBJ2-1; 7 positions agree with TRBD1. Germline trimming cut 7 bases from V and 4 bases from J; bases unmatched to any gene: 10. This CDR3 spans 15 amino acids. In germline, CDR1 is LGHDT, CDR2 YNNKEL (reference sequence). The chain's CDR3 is CASTPDPGQYNEQFF. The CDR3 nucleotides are TGTGCCAGCACCCCCGATCCGGGACAGTACAATGAGCAGTTCTTC.

The CDR3: CASSSGQFKNIQYF. CDR3 nucleotide sequence: TGTGCCAGCAGCTCGGGACAGTTTAAAAACATTCAGTACTTC. V and J are TRBV28 and TRBJ2-4; 7 bases agree with TRBD1. This CDR3 comprises 14 residues. Germline CDR1 reads MDHEN; CDR2 reads SYDVKM. The trim removed 6 bases at V and 4 bases at J, leaving 6 bases unmatched.

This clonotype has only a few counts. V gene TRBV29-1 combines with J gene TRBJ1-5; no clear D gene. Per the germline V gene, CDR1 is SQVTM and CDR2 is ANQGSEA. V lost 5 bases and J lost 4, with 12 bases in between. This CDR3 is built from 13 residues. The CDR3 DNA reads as TGCAGCGTTACCGCGGGGAATAATCAGCCCCAGCATTTT. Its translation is CSVTAGNNQPQHF.

In nucleotides, the CDR3 is TGTGCCAGCAGCTTCCCCCGGGACGGCCTTAGCTCCTACAATGAGCAGTTCTTC. Translating it yields CASSFPRDGLSSYNEQFF. The chain uses TRBV7-8 and TRBJ2-1, with D perhaps TRBD1 or TRBD2 (5 bases each). V was shortened by 3 bases and J by 0 bases, with 18 bases between the two germline ends. Germline V gene lookup returns CDR1 SGHVS and CDR2 FQNEAQ. The CDR3 runs 18 residues.

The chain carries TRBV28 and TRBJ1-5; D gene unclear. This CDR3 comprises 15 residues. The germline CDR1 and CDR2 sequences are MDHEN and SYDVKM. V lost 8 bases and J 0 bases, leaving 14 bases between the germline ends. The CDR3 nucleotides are TGTGCCAGCCACTCCGGGGAGTATAGCAATCAGCCCCAGCATTTT. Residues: CASHSGEYSNQPQHF.

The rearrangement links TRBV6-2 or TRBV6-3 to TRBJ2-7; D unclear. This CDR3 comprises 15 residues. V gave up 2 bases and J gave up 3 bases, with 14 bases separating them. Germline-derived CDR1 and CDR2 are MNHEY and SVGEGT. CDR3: CASSYGSFYYYEQYF. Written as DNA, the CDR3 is TGTGCCAGCAGTTACGGGTCGTTCTATTACTACGAGCAGTACTTC.

The CDR3 nucleotides are TGTGCCACCAGCAGAGTAGGACTTTCTAGCACAGATACGCAGTATTTT. Amino acid sequence: CATSRVGLSSTDTQYF. J is TRBJ2-3 and V is TRBV15; a weak D match, TRBD2 (5 bases). Germline loops: CDR1 LNHNV, CDR2 YYDKDF (reference sequence). The CDR3 spans 16 residues. Deletions cut 1 base from V and 0 bases from J, with 11 bases between. Combining the CDR3 with reference TRBV15 and TRBJ2-3 gives the whole variable domain DAMVIQNPRYQVTQFGKPVTLSCSQTLNHNVMYWYQQKSSQAPKLLFHYYDKDFNNEADTPDNFQSRRPNTSFCFLDIRSPGLGDTAMYLCATSRVGLSSTDTQYFGPGTRLTVL.

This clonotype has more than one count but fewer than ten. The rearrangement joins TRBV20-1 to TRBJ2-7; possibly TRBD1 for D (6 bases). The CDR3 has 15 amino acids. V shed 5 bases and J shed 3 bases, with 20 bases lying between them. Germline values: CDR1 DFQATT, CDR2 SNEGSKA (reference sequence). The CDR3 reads CSALKGGGKGYEQYF. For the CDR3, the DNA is TGCAGTGCTTTAAAAGGTGGGGGCAAAGGCTACGAGCAGTACTTC.

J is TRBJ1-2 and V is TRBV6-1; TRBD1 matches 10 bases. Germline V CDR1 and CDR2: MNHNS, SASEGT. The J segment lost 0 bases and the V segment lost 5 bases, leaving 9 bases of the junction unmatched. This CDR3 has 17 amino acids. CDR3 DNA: TGTGCCAGCAGTAGCCGGGACAGGGGCAGGGCTAACTATGGCTACACCTTC. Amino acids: CASSSRDRGRANYGYTF.

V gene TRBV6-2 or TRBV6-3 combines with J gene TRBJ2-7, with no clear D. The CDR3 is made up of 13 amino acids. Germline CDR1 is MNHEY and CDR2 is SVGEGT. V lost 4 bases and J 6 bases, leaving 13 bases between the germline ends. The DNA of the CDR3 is TGTGCCAGCAGTTGGACGGCCGGCGGCGAGCAGTACTTC. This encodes CASSWTAGGEQYF.

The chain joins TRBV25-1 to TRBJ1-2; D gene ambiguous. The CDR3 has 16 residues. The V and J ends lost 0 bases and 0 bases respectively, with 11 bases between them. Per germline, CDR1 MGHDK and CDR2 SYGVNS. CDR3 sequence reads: CASSEYSVASNYGYTF. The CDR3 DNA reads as TGTGCCAGCAGTGAATATAGCGTAGCATCTAACTATGGCTACACCTTC.